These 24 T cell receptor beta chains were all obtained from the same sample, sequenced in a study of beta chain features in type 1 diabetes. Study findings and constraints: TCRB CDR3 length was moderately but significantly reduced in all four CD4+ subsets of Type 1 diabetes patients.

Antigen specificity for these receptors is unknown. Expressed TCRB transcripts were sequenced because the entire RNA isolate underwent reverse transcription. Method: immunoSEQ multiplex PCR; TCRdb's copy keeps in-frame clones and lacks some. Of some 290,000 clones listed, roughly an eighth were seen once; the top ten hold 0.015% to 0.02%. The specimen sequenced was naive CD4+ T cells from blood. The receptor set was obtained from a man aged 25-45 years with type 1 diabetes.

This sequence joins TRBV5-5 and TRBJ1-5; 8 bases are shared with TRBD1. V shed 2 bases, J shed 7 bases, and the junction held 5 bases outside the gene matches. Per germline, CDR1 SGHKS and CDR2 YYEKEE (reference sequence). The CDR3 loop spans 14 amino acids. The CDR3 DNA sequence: TGTGCCAGCAGCTTCGGAGACAGGGGCCAGCCCCAGCATTTT. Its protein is CASSFGDRGQPQHF.

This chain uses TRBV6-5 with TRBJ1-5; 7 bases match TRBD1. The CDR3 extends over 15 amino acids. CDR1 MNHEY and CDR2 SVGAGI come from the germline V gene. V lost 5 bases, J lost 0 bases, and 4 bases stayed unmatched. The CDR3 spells CASSRTGVSNQPQHF. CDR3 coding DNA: TGTGCCAGCAGTCGGACAGGCGTTAGCAATCAGCCCCAGCATTTT.

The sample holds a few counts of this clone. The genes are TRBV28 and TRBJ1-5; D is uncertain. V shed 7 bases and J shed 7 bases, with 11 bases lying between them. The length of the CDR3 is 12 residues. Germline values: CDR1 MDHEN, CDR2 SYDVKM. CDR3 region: CASTLGYQPQHF. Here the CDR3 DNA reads TGTGCCAGCACCCTCGGTTACCAGCCCCAGCATTTT.

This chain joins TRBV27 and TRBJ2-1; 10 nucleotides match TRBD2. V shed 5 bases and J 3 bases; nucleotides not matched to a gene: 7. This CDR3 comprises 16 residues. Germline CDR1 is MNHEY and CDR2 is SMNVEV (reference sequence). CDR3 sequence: CASSPWTSGRYNEQFF. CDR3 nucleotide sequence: TGTGCCAGCAGTCCCTGGACTAGCGGTCGCTACAATGAGCAGTTCTTC.

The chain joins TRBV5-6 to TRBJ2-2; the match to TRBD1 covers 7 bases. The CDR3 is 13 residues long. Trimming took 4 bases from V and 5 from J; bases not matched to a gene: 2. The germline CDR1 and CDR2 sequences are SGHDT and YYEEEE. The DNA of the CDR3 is TGTGCCAGCAGCGGGACAGTTACCGGGGAGCTGTTTTTT. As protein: CASSGTVTGELFF.

DNA of the CDR3: TGTGCCACCCTGGGACAGGGGATTGGCTACACCTTC. Residues: CATLGQGIGYTF. This chain links TRBV28 with TRBJ1-2; 10 bases align to TRBD1. The V gene end was trimmed by 10 bases and the J gene end by 7 bases; junction bases not matched to a gene: 6. The CDR3 has 12 residues. The germline CDR1 and CDR2 sequences are MDHEN and SYDVKM.

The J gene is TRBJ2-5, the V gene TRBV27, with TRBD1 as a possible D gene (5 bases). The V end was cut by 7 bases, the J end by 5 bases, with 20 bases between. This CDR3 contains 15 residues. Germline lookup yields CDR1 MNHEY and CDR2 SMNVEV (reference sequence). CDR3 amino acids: CASIGMGLGRETQYF. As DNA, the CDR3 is TGTGCCAGCATTGGAATGGGGCTAGGTAGGGAGACCCAGTACTTC.

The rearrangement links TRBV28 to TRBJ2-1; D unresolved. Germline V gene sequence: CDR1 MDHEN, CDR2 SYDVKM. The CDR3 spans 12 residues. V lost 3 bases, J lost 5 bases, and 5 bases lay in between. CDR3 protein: CASSLRNNEQFF. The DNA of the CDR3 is TGTGCCAGCAGTTTGCGAAACAATGAGCAGTTCTTC.

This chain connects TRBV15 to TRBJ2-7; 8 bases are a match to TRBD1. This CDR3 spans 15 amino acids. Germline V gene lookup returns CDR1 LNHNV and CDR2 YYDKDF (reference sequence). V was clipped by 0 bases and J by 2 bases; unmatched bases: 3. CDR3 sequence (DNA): TGTGCCACCAGCAGAGAGCCAGGGGGCACCTACGAGCAGTACTTC. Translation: CATSREPGGTYEQYF.

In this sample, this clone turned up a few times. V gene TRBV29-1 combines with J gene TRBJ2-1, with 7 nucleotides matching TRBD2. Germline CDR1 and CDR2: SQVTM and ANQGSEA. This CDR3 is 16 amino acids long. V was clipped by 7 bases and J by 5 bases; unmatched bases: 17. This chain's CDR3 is CSAGGMGGWVDNEQFF. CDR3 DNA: TGCAGCGCTGGGGGTATGGGGGGGTGGGTCGACAATGAGCAGTTCTTC.

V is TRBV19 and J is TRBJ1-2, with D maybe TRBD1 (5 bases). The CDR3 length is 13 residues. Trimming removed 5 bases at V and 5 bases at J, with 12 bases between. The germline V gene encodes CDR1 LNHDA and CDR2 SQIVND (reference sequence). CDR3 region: CASSSQGSYGYTF. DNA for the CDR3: TGTGCCAGTAGTTCCCAGGGCTCGTATGGCTACACCTTC.

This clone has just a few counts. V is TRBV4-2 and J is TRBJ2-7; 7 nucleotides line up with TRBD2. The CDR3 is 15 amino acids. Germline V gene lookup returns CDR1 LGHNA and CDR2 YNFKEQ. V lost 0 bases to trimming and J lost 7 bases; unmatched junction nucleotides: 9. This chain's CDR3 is CASSQDGGRAGEQYF. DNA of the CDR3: TGTGCCAGCAGCCAAGACGGTGGGAGGGCCGGGGAGCAGTACTTC.

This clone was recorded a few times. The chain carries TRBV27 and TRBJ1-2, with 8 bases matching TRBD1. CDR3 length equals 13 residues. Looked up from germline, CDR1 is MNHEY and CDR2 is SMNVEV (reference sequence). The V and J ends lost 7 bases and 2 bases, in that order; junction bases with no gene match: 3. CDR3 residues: CASKRTGNYGYTF. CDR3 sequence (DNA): TGTGCCAGCAAGAGGACAGGGAACTATGGCTACACCTTC.

CDR3 nucleotide sequence: TGCGCCAGCGGGCTAGCGGGATCCACAGATACGCAGTATTTT. This sequence encodes CASGLAGSTDTQYF. The gene calls are TRBV5-1 and TRBJ2-3; 9 bases map to TRBD2. The CDR3 spans 14 residues. Germline-derived CDR1 and CDR2 are SGHRS and YFSETQ. V was pared by 7 bases and J by 2 bases, with 5 bases of the junction left unmatched. The complete variable domain, with remaining parts taken from reference TRBV5-1 and TRBJ2-3, reads KAGVTQTPRYLIKTRGQQVTLSCSPISGHRSVSWYQQTPGQGLQFLFEYFSETQRNKGNFPGRFSGRQFSNSRSEMNVSTLELGDSALYLCASGLAGSTDTQYFGPGTRLTVL.

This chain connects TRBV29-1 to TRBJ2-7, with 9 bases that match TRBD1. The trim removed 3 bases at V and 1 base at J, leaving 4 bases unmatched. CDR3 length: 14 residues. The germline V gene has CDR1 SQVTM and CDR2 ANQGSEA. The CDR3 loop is CSVDTGGTSYEQYF. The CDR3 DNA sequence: TGCAGCGTTGATACAGGGGGCACGTCCTACGAGCAGTACTTC.

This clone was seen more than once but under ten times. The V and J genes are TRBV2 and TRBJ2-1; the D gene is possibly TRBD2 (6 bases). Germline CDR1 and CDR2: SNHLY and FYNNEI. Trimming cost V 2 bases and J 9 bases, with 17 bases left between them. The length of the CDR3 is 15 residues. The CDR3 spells CASSENAGLMAEQFF. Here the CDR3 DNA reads TGTGCCAGCAGTGAAAATGCGGGACTCATGGCTGAGCAGTTCTTC.

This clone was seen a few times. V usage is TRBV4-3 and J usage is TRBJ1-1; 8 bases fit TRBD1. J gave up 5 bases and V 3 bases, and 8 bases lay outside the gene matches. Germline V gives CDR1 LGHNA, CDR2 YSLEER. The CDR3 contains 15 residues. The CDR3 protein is CASSHRGQAGTEAFF. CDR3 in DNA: TGCGCCAGCAGCCATCGGGGACAGGCGGGGACTGAAGCTTTCTTT.

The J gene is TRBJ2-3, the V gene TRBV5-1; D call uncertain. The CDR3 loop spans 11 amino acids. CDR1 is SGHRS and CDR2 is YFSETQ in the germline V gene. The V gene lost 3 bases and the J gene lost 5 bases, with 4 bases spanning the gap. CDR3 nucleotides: TGCGCCAGCAGCTCACTAGATACGCAGTATTTT. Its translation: CASSSLDTQYF.

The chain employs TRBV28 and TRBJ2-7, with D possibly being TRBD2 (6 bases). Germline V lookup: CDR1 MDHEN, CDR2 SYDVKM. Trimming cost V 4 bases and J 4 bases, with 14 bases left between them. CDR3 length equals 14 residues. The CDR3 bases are TGTGCCAGCAGTTATCCGGGAGTAGATTACGAGCAGTACTTC. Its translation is CASSYPGVDYEQYF.

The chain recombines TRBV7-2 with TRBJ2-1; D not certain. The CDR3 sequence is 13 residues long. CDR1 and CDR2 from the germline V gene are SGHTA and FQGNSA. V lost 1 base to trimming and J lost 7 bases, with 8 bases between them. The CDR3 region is CASSLGADNEQFF. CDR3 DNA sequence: TGTGCCAGCAGCTTAGGGGCAGATAATGAGCAGTTCTTC.

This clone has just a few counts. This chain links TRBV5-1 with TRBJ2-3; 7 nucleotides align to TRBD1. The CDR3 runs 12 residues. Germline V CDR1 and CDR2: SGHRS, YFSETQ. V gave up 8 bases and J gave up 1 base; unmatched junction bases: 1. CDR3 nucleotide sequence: TGCGCCAGTGGGACAGGCACAGATACGCAGTATTTT. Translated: CASGTGTDTQYF.

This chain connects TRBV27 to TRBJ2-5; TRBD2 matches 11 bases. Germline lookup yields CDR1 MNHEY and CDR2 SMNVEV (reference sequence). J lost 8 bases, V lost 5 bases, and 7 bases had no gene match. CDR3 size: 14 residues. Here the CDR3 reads CASSELAGAKTQYF. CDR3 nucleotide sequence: TGTGCCAGCAGTGAACTAGCGGGAGCCAAAACCCAGTACTTC.

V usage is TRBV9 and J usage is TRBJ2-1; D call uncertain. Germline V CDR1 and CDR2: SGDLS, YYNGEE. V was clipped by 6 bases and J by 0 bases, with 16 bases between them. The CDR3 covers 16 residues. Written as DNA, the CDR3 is TGTGCCAGCACACATGAGGCAATAAGCTCCTACAATGAGCAGTTCTTC. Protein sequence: CASTHEAISSYNEQFF.

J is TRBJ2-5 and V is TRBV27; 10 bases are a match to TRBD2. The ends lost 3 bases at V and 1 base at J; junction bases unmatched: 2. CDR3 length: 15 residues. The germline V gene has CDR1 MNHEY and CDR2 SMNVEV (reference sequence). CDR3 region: CASSFRLAGQETQYF. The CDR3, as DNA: TGTGCCAGCAGTTTTCGACTAGCGGGCCAAGAGACCCAGTACTTC.